The 15 T cell receptor beta chains below come from one sample, sequenced in a study of shared clonotypes between healthy human individuals. CD45RO-negative, CCR7-positively selected cells formed the naive CD8 fraction, excluding terminally differentiated effector memory CD45RA+ cells. The repertoire was sequenced with immunoSEQ multiplex PCR; TCRdb's copy has only in-frame clones and lacks some. The sample lists around 1.9 million clones, 90% to 95% seen once, with about 1.5% in the top ten. The sequencing sample was made of naive CD8+ T cells from PBMCs. Receptor source: a man aged 18 to 29 in good health. Some clones in this sample may be carry-over from other donors' samples.

The CDR3 DNA reads TGTGCCAGCACCGAGGAGGTTAGGGAGACCCAGTACTTC. It yields the protein CASTEEVRETQYF. The rearrangement joins TRBV7-6 to TRBJ2-5; a possible D gene is TRBD2 (5 bases). The V gene's germline CDR1 is SGHVS and CDR2 FNYEAQ. V lost 7 bases, J lost 5 bases, and 14 bases lay in between. This CDR3 has 13 residues.

The chain is built from TRBV7-6 and TRBJ1-2, with 12 bases identical to TRBD1. Germline V gene lookup returns CDR1 SGHVS and CDR2 FNYEAQ. The trim removed 5 bases at V and 7 bases at J, leaving 11 bases unmatched. The length of the CDR3 is 16 residues. CDR3 bases: TGTGCCAGCAGCCCTGACCCGGGACAGGGGGCGCGTGGCTACACCTTC. It encodes CASSPDPGQGARGYTF.

This rearrangement joins TRBV7-9 to TRBJ2-3; D not certain. The germline CDR1 and CDR2 sequences are SEHNR and FQNEAQ (reference sequence). Trimming took off 5 bases at V and 6 bases at J, with 9 bases between the two ends. The length of the CDR3 is 12 residues. The DNA for the CDR3 is TGTGCCAGCAGCCCCCCCCCGGATACGCAGTATTTT. Amino acids: CASSPPPDTQYF.

This clone was seen a single time. The chain employs TRBV28 and TRBJ2-5; no clear D gene. This CDR3 has 14 residues. Germline V gene data show CDR1 as MDHEN and CDR2 as SYDVKM. V was trimmed by 3 bases and J by 5 bases, leaving 13 bases between them. The CDR3 reads CASSFRVVMETQYF. Written as DNA, the CDR3 is TGTGCCAGCAGTTTTCGGGTAGTGATGGAGACCCAGTACTTC. Combining the CDR3 with reference TRBV28 and TRBJ2-5 gives the whole variable domain DVKVTQSSRYLVKRTGEKVFLECVQDMDHENMFWYRQDPGLGLRLIYFSYDVKMKEKGDIPEGYSVSREKKERFSLILESASTNQTSMYLCASSFRVVMETQYFGPGTRLLVL.

This clone was seen once. This chain uses TRBV28 with TRBJ1-5; TRBD1 matches 7 bases. The CDR3 covers 15 residues. The V gene's germline CDR1 is MDHEN and CDR2 SYDVKM. The J segment lost 5 bases and the V segment lost 2 bases, leaving 6 bases of the junction unmatched. The CDR3 reads CASSLGQGVYQPQHF. For the CDR3, the DNA is TGTGCCAGCAGTTTAGGGCAGGGGGTATATCAGCCCCAGCATTTT. Supplemented by reference TRBV28 and TRBJ1-5, the full variable domain reads DVKVTQSSRYLVKRTGEKVFLECVQDMDHENMFWYRQDPGLGLRLIYFSYDVKMKEKGDIPEGYSVSREKKERFSLILESASTNQTSMYLCASSLGQGVYQPQHFGDGTRLSIL.

In DNA form, the CDR3 reads TGTGCCAGCAGCGTAGATGACAGGGGATCAGATACGCAGTATTTT. Amino acid sequence: CASSVDDRGSDTQYF. This rearrangement joins TRBV9 to TRBJ2-3; TRBD1 agrees at 8 bases. J was trimmed by 4 bases and V by 0 bases; bases with no gene match: 4. Germline loops: CDR1 SGDLS, CDR2 YYNGEE. This CDR3 region has 15 residues.

The chain combines TRBV5-1 with TRBJ2-1, with 10 positions matching TRBD2. V dropped 3 bases and J dropped 8; count of bases not matched to a gene: 14. This CDR3 region has 17 residues. CDR1 and CDR2 from the germline V gene are SGHRS and YFSETQ. Here the CDR3 reads CASSSASLAGDRYEQFF. The DNA for the CDR3 is TGCGCCAGCAGCTCCGCATCGCTAGCGGGAGACCGTTATGAGCAGTTCTTC.

The V call is TRBV19, the J call TRBJ1-1; a weak D match, TRBD1 (6 bases). Germline V CDR1 and CDR2: LNHDA, SQIVND (reference sequence). The CDR3 has 15 amino acids. Trimming took 1 base from V and 1 from J, leaving 10 bases between them. The CDR3 region has the DNA TGTGCCAGTAGTATAGTGGGGGCGGCGAACACTGAAGCTTTCTTT. This codes for CASSIVGAANTEAFF.

This chain connects TRBV5-1 to TRBJ1-1; no firm D call. Germline V gene data show CDR1 as SGHRS and CDR2 as YFSETQ. The length of the CDR3 is 17 residues. Trimming took 1 base from V and 1 from J, leaving 17 bases between them. Here the CDR3 DNA reads TGCGCCAGCAGCTTGCATCGCATAGGGAAAGGGAACACTGAAGCTTTCTTT. Amino acid sequence: CASSLHRIGKGNTEAFF.

The chain uses TRBV13 and TRBJ1-1; TRBD1 matches 9 bases. Germline V gives CDR1 PRHDT, CDR2 FYEKMQ (reference sequence). This CDR3 has 14 residues. V gave up 5 bases and J gave up 8 bases; unmatched junction bases: 9. DNA for the CDR3: TGTGCCAGCAGCCTGCGGGACAGGGAGCACGAAGCTTTCTTT. Translated, it gives CASSLRDREHEAFF.

CDR3 in amino acids: CASSLRRVSGAYEQYF. CDR3 DNA sequence: TGTGCCAGCAGTTTACGCAGGGTCTCAGGGGCCTACGAGCAGTACTTC. The J gene is TRBJ2-7, the V gene TRBV28; tentatively, D is TRBD1 (6 bases). Trimming cost V 2 bases and J 2 bases, with 16 bases left between them. In germline, CDR1 is MDHEN, CDR2 SYDVKM. The CDR3 is 16 residues long.

The rearrangement uses TRBV28 and TRBJ2-5, with 12 bases that match TRBD2. Germline assignment: CDR1 MDHEN and CDR2 SYDVKM. With 1 base clipped from V and 4 bases from J, the junction kept 7 bases outside the gene matches. The length of the CDR3 is 17 residues. The CDR3 loop reads CASSLFALAGGGETQYF. As DNA, the CDR3 is TGTGCCAGCAGTTTATTTGCCCTAGCGGGAGGGGGAGAGACCCAGTACTTC.

The chain joins TRBV28 to TRBJ1-1; D may be TRBD1 (6 bases). CDR1 is MDHEN and CDR2 is SYDVKM in the germline V gene. V lost 4 bases to trimming and J lost 1 base, with 19 bases between them. The CDR3 runs to 17 residues. The CDR3 here is CASSSVGHPTTNTEAFF. The CDR3 DNA reads as TGTGCCAGCAGTTCTGTGGGACACCCGACAACGAACACTGAAGCTTTCTTT.

V usage is TRBV4-1 and J usage is TRBJ1-2; 8 bases agree with TRBD1. With 0 bases clipped from V and 4 bases from J, the junction kept 1 base outside the gene matches. Germline values: CDR1 MGHRA, CDR2 YSYEKL. The CDR3 has 14 residues. CDR3 in amino acids: CASSQDGTGYGYTF. The CDR3 DNA is TGCGCCAGCAGCCAAGATGGGACAGGCTATGGCTACACCTTC.

The chain has TRBV29-1 and TRBJ2-7; 7 bases are a match to TRBD2. This CDR3 is built from 14 residues. CDR1 and CDR2 (germline): SQVTM, ANQGSEA. V trimming: 3 bases; J trimming: 6 bases; junction bases outside the gene matches: 11. The CDR3 is CSVEGSGGRSEQYF. The DNA of the CDR3 is TGCAGCGTTGAGGGGTCGGGCGGGAGATCCGAGCAGTACTTC.